This T cell receptor (beta chain) was sequenced during a study of a mutant IDH1 vaccine in newly diagnosed glioma. Study-level information: Receipt of radiotherapy, temozolomide, or both preceded the study, and most received both.

Comments on this clone: Its specificity is unknown.

Time point meaning: week 23, last vaccination. Vaccination comprised doses that each held 300 ug of mutant IDH1 20-mer peptide, plus topical imiquimod. With 0 bases removed from V and 4 bases from J, the gap between germline ends came to 13 bases. Germline V lookup: CDR1 MNHNY, CDR2 SVGAGI (reference sequence). The CDR3 is 16 amino acids. The repertoire was sequenced with immunoSEQ multiplex PCR; TCRdb's copy has only in-frame clones and lacks some. Of 60,000 or so clones listed, roughly 81% were seen once; the top ten hold roughly 4%. This TCR derives from a man younger than 45 with glioma. The source material was PBMCs, sampled from a glioma patient whose treatment included an IDH1 peptide vaccine. The genes are TRBV6-6 and TRBJ1-3; the D is unclear. CDR3 region: CASSYSRESRGNTIYF. The DNA for the CDR3 is TGTGCCAGCAGTTACTCGAGGGAGTCTCGAGGAAACACCATATATTTT.